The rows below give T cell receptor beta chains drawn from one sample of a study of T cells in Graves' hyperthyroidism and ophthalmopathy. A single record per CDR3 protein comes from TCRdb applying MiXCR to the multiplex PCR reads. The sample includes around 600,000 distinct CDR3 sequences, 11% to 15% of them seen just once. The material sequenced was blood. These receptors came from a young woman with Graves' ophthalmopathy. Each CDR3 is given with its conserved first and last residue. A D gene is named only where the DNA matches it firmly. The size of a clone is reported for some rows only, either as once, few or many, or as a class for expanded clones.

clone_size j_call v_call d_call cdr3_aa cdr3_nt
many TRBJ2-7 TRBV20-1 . CSARWDSEQYF TGCAGTGCTAGGTGGGATAGCGAGCAGTACTTC
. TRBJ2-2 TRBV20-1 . CSARDRHTGELFF TGCAGTGCTAGAGATAGGCACACCGGGGAGCTGTTTTTT
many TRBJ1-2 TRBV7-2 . CASIRGGAGYGYTF TGTGCCAGCATCAGGGGAGGAGCGGGCTATGGCTACACCTTC
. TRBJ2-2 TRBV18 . CASLPRGSVNTGELFF TGTGCCAGCTTACCAAGGGGGTCGGTGAACACCGGGGAGCTGTTTTTT
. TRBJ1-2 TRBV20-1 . CSARDTMNGLNYGYTF TGCAGTGCTAGAGATACGATGAACGGTTTAAACTATGGCTACACCTTC
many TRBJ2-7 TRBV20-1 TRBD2 CSARDWPRTSGRVGYEQYF TGCAGTGCTAGAGATTGGCCGCGGACTAGCGGGAGAGTAGGCTACGAGCAGTACTTC
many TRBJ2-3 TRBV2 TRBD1 CASSEALQGIGTDTQYF TGTGCCAGCAGTGAAGCGCTACAGGGGATAGGGACAGATACGCAGTATTTT
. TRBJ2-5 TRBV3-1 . CASSQTLGTLQETQYF TGTGCCAGCAGCCAAACTCTCGGGACTTTACAAGAGACCCAGTACTTC
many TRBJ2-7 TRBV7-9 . CASSPGTSPGSYEQYF TGTGCCAGCAGCCCAGGGACATCTCCAGGCTCCTACGAGCAGTACTTC
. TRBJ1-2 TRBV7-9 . CASSGITTDFNYGYTF TGTGCCAGCAGCGGCATAACGACAGATTTCAACTATGGCTACACCTTC
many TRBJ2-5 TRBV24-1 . CATSGLDQETQYF TGTGCCACCAGTGGACTTGATCAAGAGACCCAGTACTTC
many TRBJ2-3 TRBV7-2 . CASSPFTDTQYF TGTGCCAGCAGCCCATTCACAGATACGCAGTATTTT
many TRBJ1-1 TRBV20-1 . CSARDPGNLNTEAFF TGCAGTGCTAGAGACCCCGGGAATTTGAACACTGAAGCTTTCTTT
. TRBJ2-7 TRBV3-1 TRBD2 CASSQDQRDFSVMSSYEQYF TGTGCCAGCAGCCAAGATCAGCGGGACTTCTCCGTTATGAGCTCCTACGAGCAGTACTTC
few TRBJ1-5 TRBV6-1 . CASTPLGGQPQHF TGTGCCAGCACCCCCCTAGGTGGTCAGCCCCAGCATTTT
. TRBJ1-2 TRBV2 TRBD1 CATSYGTGGDGYTF TGTGCCACCAGTTATGGGACAGGAGGGGATGGCTACACCTTC
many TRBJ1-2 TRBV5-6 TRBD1 CASSRGTGGFYGYTF TGTGCCAGCAGCCGCGGGACAGGGGGCTTCTATGGCTACACCTTC
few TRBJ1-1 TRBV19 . CASIVTGGGVFRRDTEAFF TGTGCCAGTATTGTCACGGGGGGGGGGGTGTTCCGACGGGACACTGAAGCTTTCTTT
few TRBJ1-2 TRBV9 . CASSVADLLWGYTF TGTGCCAGCAGCGTAGCGGACCTGCTTTGGGGCTACACCTTC
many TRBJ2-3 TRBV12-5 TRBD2 CASGFYPPSGRADTQYF TGTGCTAGTGGTTTCTACCCACCAAGCGGGAGGGCGGATACGCAGTATTTT
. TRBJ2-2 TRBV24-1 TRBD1 CATSPGQMNTGELFF TGTGCCACCAGCCCGGGACAGATGAACACCGGGGAGCTGTTTTTT
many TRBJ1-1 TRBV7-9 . CASSAGNTEAFF TGTGCCAGCAGCGCAGGGAACACTGAAGCTTTCTTT
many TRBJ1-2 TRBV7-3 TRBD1 CASSYGQGLGYTF TGTGCCAGCAGCTACGGACAGGGTTTAGGCTACACCTTC
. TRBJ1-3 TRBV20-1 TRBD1 CSARPSDRGRNTIYF TGCAGTGCTAGACCCTCGGACAGGGGTAGAAACACCATATATTTT
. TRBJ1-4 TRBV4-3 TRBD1 CASSQPMRGQGKLFF TGCGCCAGCAGCCAACCAATGAGGGGACAGGGAAAACTGTTTTTT
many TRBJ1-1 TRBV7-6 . CASSLPKLYAGTRNTEAFF TGTGCCAGCAGCTTACCGAAACTCTACGCCGGGACGCGGAACACTGAAGCTTTCTTT
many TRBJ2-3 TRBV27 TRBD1 CASSIGTGSTDTQYF TGTGCCAGCAGTATCGGGACAGGGAGCACAGATACGCAGTATTTT
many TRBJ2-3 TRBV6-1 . CASSWGRADTQYF TGTGCCAGCAGTTGGGGCCGTGCAGATACGCAGTATTTT
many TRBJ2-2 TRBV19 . CASSILTGRLGGELFF TGTGCCAGTAGTATTCTGACAGGGAGGTTGGGCGGGGAGCTGTTTTTT
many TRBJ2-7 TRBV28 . CASSSYTLGQGSPYEQYF TGTGCCAGCAGTTCCTATACCCTCGGGCAGGGAAGCCCCTACGAGCAGTACTTC
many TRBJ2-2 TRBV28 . CASSFEYAGELFF TGTGCCAGCAGTTTCGAGTACGCCGGGGAGCTGTTTTTT
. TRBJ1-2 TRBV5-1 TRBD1 CASSLSGTESYGYTF TGCGCCAGCAGCTTGAGTGGGACAGAGAGCTATGGCTACACCTTC
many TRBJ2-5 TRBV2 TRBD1 CGTGDTQETQYF TGTGGGACAGGCGATACGCAAGAGACCCAGTACTTC
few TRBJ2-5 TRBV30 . CAWSGGNWETQYF TGTGCCTGGAGTGGAGGGAATTGGGAGACCCAGTACTTC
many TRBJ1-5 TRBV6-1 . CASSHYGGNQPQHF TGTGCCAGCAGTCACTATGGGGGCAATCAGCCCCAGCATTTT
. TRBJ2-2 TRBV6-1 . CASSEEGWGGELFF TGTGCCAGCAGTGAGGAGGGCTGGGGCGGGGAGCTGTTTTTT
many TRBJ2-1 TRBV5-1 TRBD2 CASSLDGTRAYNEQFF TGCGCCAGCAGCTTGGATGGGACTAGGGCCTACAATGAGCAGTTCTTC
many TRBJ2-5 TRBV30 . CAWSDFLLRVQYF TGTGCCTGGAGTGACTTTCTTCTTCGGGTCCAGTACTTC
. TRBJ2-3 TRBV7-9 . CASSARPTDTQYF TGTGCCAGCAGCGCCCGTCCCACAGATACGCAGTATTTT
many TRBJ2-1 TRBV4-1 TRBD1 CASSQGTGGAGNEQFF TGCGCCAGCAGCCAAGGGACAGGGGGCGCTGGCAATGAGCAGTTCTTC
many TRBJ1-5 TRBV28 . CASSLQGHQPQHF TGTGCCAGCAGTTTACAGGGTCATCAGCCCCAGCATTTT
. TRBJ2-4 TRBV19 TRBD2 CASSPRPTSGSISKNIQYF TGTGCCAGTAGTCCCCGCCCCACTAGCGGGAGTATTAGTAAGAACATTCAGTACTTC
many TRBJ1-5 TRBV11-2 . CASSGQGSGGPQHF TGTGCCAGCAGCGGCCAGGGGTCCGGGGGGCCCCAGCATTTT
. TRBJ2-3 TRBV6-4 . CASSNRGGHTDTQYF TGTGCCAGCAGTAATAGGGGAGGACACACAGATACGCAGTATTTT
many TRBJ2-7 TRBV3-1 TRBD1 CASSQDPGQLYEQYF TGTGCCAGCAGCCAAGACCCGGGACAGCTCTACGAGCAGTACTTC
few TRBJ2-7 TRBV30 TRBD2 CAWSVRYSGDYEQYF TGTGCCTGGAGTGTCCGATATAGCGGGGACTACGAGCAGTACTTC
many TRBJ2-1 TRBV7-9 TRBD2 CASSSGTSGRPDYNEQFF TGTGCCAGCAGCTCTGGGACTAGCGGGAGGCCGGACTACAATGAGCAGTTCTTC
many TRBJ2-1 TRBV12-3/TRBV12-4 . CASSYGNEQFF TGTGCCAGCAGTTATGGGAATGAGCAGTTCTTC
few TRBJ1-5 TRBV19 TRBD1 CASRGTDYSNQPQHF TGTGCCAGTAGGGGGACAGACTATAGCAATCAGCCCCAGCATTTT
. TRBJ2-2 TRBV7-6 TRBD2 CASSSRTSAYTGELFF TGTGCCAGCAGCTCCCGGACTAGCGCCTACACCGGGGAGCTGTTTTTT